Each of the 9 T cell receptor beta chains below was sequenced from the same sample in a study of cytomegalovirus exposure and HLA in healthy donors (TCRdb year 2017). The protocol used for the library was the immunoSEQ multiplex PCR assay. For the multiplex PCR, a mixture combining 60 forward primers for TCR Vbeta segments and 13 reverse primers for TCR Jbeta segments was used. TCRdb retrieved this table from immuneACCESS and kept in-frame rearrangements only. Not all clones are present; in checked studies, unresolved V genes account for under half, and no reason is known for the remainder. The sample table lists approximately 150,000 clones, 80% of them with a count of one. The ten largest clones capture about 9.9% of the sample. Sample: PBMCs. The receptors derive from a young man in good health and CMV-seropositive.

The chain joins TRBV27 to TRBJ1-6; 10 positions agree with TRBD1. The CDR3 sequence is 14 residues long. CDR1 MNHEY and CDR2 SMNVEV come from the germline V gene (reference sequence). The V gene end was trimmed by 7 bases and the J gene end by 10 bases; junction bases not matched to a gene: 7. DNA for the CDR3: TGTGCCAGCACCCGGGACAGGGGCAACTCACCCCTCCACTTT. Encoded protein: CASTRDRGNSPLHF.

J is TRBJ2-6 and V is TRBV4-3, with 7 bases that match TRBD1. The CDR3 is 16 amino acids. V lost 2 bases to trimming and J lost 1 base; unmatched junction nucleotides: 2. Germline CDR1 is LGHNA and CDR2 is YSLEER. The DNA for the CDR3 is TGCGCCAGCAGCCAACAGACAGGGTCTGGGGCCAACGTCCTGACTTTC. Translation: CASSQQTGSGANVLTF.

The CDR3 DNA sequence: TGCGCCAGCAGCCAGAACAGGGAAGGGGTCTCTGGGGCCAACGTCCTGACTTTC. This translates into CASSQNREGVSGANVLTF. J is TRBJ2-6 and V is TRBV4-3; tentatively, D is TRBD1 (6 bases). The CDR3 has 18 residues. V was pared by 3 bases and J by 0 bases, with 15 bases between. Germline V gene lookup returns CDR1 LGHNA and CDR2 YSLEER.

The chain uses TRBV7-9 and TRBJ2-5; D is perhaps TRBD1 (5 bases). Trimming took 1 base from V and 4 from J, leaving 10 bases between them. The CDR3 runs to 14 residues. Germline V CDR1 and CDR2: SEHNR, FQNEAQ (reference sequence). For the CDR3, the DNA is TGTGCCAGCAGCTTAGTGAGACAGCGAGAGACCCAGTACTTC. Residues: CASSLVRQRETQYF.

The J gene is TRBJ2-1, the V gene TRBV2; 7 nucleotides align to TRBD1. Germline V CDR1 and CDR2: SNHLY, FYNNEI. V shed 6 bases and J 8 bases; nucleotides not matched to a gene: 10. The CDR3 is 14 amino acids. CDR3 in DNA: TGTGCCAGCAGCCAGGGGGTCGCGGGCGATGAGCAGTTCTTC. Translation: CASSQGVAGDEQFF.

The chain recombines TRBV29-1 with TRBJ2-1; TRBD2 agrees at 7 bases. The CDR3 extends over 12 amino acids. In germline, CDR1 is SQVTM, CDR2 ANQGSEA. With V trimmed by 7 bases and J by 6 bases, 6 bases remained unmatched. CDR3 in DNA: TGCAGCGGGGCGGGAGCGGGCAATGAGCAGTTCTTC. It specifies CSGAGAGNEQFF.

This chain connects TRBV14 to TRBJ2-7; a possible D gene is TRBD1 (5 bases). This CDR3 contains 12 residues. Germline lookup yields CDR1 SGHDN and CDR2 FVKESK. V was cut by 6 bases and J by 4 bases, with 10 bases left in between. The CDR3 sequence is CASSTQGYEQYF. The CDR3 nucleotides read TGTGCCAGCAGTACTCAGGGTTACGAGCAGTACTTC.

The chain joins TRBV19 to TRBJ1-2; perhaps TRBD1 as D (5 bases). With 6 bases removed from V and 7 bases from J, the gap between germline ends came to 12 bases. In germline, CDR1 is LNHDA, CDR2 SQIVND (reference sequence). The CDR3 is 12 amino acids. The CDR3 nucleotides are TGTGCCAGTAGGGTGGGGGGTGCTGGCTACACCTTC. Translation gives CASRVGGAGYTF.

The chain joins TRBV4-3 to TRBJ1-4; 7 bases are a match to TRBD1. CDR1 is LGHNA, CDR2 YSLEER, per germline. Germline trimming cut 1 base from V and 4 bases from J; bases unmatched to any gene: 6. This CDR3 has 16 residues. The CDR3 reads CASSQVRGTGNEKLFF. CDR3 sequence (DNA): TGCGCCAGCAGCCAAGTCAGGGGGACGGGTAATGAAAAACTGTTTTTT.